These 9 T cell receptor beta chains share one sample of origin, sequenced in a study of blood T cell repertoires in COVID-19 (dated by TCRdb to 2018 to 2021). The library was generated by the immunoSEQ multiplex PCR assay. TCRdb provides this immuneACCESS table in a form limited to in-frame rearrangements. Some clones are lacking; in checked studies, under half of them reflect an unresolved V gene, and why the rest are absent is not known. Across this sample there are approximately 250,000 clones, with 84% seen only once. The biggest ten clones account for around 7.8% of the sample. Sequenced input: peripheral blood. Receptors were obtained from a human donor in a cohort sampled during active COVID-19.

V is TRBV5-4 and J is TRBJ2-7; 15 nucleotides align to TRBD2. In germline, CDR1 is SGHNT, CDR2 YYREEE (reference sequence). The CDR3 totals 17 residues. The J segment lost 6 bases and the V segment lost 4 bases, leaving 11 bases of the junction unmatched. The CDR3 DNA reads TGTGCCAGCAGCCCGGGACTAGCGGGAGGAACTCAGCGCGAGCAGTACTTC. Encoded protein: CASSPGLAGGTQREQYF.

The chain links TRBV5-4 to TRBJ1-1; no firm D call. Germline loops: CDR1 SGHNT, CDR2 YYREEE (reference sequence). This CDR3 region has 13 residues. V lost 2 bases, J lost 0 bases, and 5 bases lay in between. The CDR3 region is CASSLELNTEAFF. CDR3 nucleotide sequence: TGTGCCAGCAGCTTAGAGCTGAACACTGAAGCTTTCTTT.

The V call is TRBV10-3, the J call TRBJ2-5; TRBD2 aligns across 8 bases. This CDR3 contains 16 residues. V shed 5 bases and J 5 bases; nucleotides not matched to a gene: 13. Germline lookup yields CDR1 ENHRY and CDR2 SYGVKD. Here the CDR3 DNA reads TGTGCCATCAGTCGCGACTTTGCGGGGGGCGACGAGACCCAGTACTTC. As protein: CAISRDFAGGDETQYF.

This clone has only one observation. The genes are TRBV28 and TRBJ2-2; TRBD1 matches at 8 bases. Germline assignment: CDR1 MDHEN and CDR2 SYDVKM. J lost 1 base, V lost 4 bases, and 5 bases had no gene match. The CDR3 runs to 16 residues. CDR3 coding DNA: TGTGCCAGCAGTTGGAGGACAGGGAGGAACACCGGGGAGCTGTTTTTT. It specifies CASSWRTGRNTGELFF.

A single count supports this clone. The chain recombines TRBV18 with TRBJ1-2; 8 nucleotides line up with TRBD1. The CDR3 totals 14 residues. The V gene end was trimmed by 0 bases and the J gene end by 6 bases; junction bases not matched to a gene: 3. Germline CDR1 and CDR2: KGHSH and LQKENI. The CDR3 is CASSPPQTGDGYTF. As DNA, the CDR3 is TGTGCCAGCTCACCACCACAGACAGGGGATGGCTACACCTTC.

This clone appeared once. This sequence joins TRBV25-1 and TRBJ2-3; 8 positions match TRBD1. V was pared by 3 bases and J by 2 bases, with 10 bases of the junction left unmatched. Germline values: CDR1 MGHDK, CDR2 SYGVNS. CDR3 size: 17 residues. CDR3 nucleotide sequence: TGTGCCAGCAGTGATCCCCGACAGGGGTCCCTCACAGATACGCAGTATTTT. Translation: CASSDPRQGSLTDTQYF.

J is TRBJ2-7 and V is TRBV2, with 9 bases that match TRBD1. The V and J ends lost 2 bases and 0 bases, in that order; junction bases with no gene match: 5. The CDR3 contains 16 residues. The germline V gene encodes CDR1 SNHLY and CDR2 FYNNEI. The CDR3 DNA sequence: TGTGCCAGCAGTGAAAAGGGACAGGGATTCTCCTACGAGCAGTACTTC. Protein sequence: CASSEKGQGFSYEQYF. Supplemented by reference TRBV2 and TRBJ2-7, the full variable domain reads EPEVTQTPSHQVTQMGQEVILRCVPISNHLYFYWYRQILGQKVEFLVSFYNNEISEKSEIFDDQFSVERPDGSNFTLKIRSTKLEDSAMYFCASSEKGQGFSYEQYFGPGTRLTVT.

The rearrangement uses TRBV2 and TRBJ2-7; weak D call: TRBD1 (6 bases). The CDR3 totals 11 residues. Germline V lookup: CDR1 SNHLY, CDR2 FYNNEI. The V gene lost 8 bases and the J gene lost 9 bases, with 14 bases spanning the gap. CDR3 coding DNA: TGTGCCAGCTCCCCCAGGGGTGGGCAGTACTTC. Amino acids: CASSPRGGQYF.

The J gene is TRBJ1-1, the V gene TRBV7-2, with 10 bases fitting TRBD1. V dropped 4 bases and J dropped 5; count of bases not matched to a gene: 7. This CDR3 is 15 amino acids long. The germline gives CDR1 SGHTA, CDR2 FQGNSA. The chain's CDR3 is CASSYDRGLSTEAFF. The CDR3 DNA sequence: TGTGCCAGCAGCTACGACAGGGGGCTGAGTACTGAAGCTTTCTTT.